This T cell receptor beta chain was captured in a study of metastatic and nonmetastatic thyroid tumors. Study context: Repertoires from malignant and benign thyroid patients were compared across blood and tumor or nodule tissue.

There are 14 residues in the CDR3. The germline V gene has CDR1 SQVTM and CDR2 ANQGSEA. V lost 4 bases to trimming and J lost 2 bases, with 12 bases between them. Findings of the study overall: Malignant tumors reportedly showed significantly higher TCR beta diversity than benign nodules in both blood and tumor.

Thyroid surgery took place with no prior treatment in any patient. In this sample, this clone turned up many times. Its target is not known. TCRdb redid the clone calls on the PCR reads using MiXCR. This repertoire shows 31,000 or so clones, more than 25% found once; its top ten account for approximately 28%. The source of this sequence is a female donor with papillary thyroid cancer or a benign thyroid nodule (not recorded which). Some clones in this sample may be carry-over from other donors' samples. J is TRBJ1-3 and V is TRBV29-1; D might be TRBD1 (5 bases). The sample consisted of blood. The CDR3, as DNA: TGCAGCGTTGGGCAGGACATACCTGGAAACACCATATATTTT. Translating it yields CSVGQDIPGNTIYF.